This TCR beta chain was documented in a study of blood T cell repertoires in COVID-19. As for the study in general: Acute-phase and convalescent COVID-19 samples originated in the United States, Italy and Spain. T cells, B-cell-depleted T cells, or PBMCs provided the cDNA or gDNA that served as material.

Authors' analysis steps: By means of reference gene primer amplification, nucleated cell counts were estimated. The data were produced by immunoSEQ multiplex PCR, yet TCRdb's version contains in-frame clones alone and is incomplete. Clone size and the V and J calls come from that table; the DNA yielded D and trimming. The sample lists under 300,000 clones, roughly 88% occurring once. Germline V gene data show CDR1 as SGHAT and CDR2 as FQNNGV. The CDR3 has 15 amino acids. Between the trimmed V and J ends, which lost 1 base and 6 bases, there was a span of 16 bases. The sample consisted of peripheral blood. The chain has TRBV11-2 and TRBJ2-7; tentative D call: TRBD1 (5 bases). This TCR was sampled from an elderly man with acute or convalescent COVID-19. This CDR3 reads CASSLVPGPGSEQYF. The CDR3 bases are TGTGCCAGCAGCTTAGTCCCAGGGCCGGGTAGCGAGCAGTACTTC.